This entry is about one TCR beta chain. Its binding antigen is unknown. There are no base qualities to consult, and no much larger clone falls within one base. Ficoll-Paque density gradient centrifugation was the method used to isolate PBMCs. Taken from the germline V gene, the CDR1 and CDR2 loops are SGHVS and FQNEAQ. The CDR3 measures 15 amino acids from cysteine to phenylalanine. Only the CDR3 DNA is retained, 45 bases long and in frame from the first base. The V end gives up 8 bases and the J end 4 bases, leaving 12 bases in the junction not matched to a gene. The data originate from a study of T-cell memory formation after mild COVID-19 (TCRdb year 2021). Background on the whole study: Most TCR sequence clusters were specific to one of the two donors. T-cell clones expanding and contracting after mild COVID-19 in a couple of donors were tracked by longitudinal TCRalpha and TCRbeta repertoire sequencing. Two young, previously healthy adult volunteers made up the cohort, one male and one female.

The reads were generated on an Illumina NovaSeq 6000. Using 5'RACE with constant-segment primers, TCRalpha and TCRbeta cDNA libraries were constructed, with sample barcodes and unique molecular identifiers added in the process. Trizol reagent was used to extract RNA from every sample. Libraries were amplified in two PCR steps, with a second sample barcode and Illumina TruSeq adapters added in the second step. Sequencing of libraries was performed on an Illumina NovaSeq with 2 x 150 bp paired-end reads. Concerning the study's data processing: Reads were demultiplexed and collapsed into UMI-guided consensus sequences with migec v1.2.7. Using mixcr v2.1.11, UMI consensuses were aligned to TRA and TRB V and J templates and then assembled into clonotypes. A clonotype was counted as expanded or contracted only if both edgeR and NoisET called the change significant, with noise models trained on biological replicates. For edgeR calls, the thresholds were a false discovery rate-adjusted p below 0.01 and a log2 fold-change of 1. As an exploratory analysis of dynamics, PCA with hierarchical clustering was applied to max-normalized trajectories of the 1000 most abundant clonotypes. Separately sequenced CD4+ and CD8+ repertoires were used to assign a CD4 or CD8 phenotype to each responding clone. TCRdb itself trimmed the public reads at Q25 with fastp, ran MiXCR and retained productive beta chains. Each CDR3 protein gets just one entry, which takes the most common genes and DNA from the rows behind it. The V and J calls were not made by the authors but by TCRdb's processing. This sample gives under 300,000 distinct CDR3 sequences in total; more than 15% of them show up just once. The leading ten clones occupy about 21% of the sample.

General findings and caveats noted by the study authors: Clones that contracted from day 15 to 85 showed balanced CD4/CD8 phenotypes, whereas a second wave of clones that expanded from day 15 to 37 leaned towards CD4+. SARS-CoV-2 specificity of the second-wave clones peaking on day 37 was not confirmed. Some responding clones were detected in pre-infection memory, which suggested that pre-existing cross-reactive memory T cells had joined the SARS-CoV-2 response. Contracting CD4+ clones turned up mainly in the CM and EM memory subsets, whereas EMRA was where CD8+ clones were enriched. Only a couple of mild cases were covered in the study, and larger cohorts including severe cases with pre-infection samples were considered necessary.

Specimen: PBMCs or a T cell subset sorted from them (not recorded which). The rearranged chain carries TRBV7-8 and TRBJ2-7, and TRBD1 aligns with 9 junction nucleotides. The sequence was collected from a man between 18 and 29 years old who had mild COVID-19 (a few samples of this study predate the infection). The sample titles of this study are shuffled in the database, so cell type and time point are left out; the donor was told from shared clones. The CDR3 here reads CASGWGNRGPYEQYF. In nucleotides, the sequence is TGTGCCAGCGGCTGGGGGAACAGGGGGCCTTACGAGCAGTACTTC.